Presented here are 21 T cell receptor beta chains from one specimen sequenced in a study of identical twins. TCRdb reprocessed the 5' RACE reads with MiXCR, giving one entry per CDR3 protein. The sample shows about 1.7 million distinct CDR3 sequences, around a third of them seen only once. The sequenced sample consisted of cord blood. The origin of the receptors is a newborn girl in good health.

A few counts support this clonotype. The chain is built from TRBV29-1 and TRBJ2-5; TRBD2 agrees at 7 bases. CDR3 length: 15 residues. The V segment lost 0 bases and the J segment 2 bases; nucleotides outside the gene matches: 6. Per germline, CDR1 SQVTM and CDR2 ANQGSEA. CDR3 nucleotide sequence: TGCAGCGTTGAAGATTTGGGGGGGGGACAAGAGACCCAGTACTTC. It specifies CSVEDLGGGQETQYF. Looking up the rest from reference TRBV29-1 and TRBJ2-5 gives the full variable domain: SAVISQKPSRDICQRGTSLTIQCQVDSQVTMMFWYRQQPGQSLTLIATANQGSEATYESGFVIDKFPISRPNLTFSTLTVSNMSPEDSSIYLCSVEDLGGGQETQYFGPGTRLLVL.

This rearrangement joins TRBV15 to TRBJ2-7, with no clear D. The germline V and J ends were trimmed by 0 bases and 2 bases, with 8 bases remaining between them. Per germline, CDR1 LNHNV and CDR2 YYDKDF (reference sequence). The CDR3 is 14 amino acids. The CDR3 DNA follows: TGTGCCACCAGCAGAGACCGGGTCCCCTACGAGCAGTACTTC. This translates into CATSRDRVPYEQYF.

J is TRBJ1-1 and V is TRBV7-2; D gene ambiguous. The CDR3 has 13 amino acids. The germline V gene has CDR1 SGHTA and CDR2 FQGNSA. V shed 3 bases and J shed 1 base, with 6 bases lying between them. CDR3 bases: TGTGCCAGCAGCTTTTCTACGAACACTGAAGCTTTCTTT. The encoded protein is CASSFSTNTEAFF.

This clonotype showed up many times. The chain couples TRBV2 to TRBJ2-7, with 7 bases identical to TRBD1. This CDR3 spans 13 amino acids. V lost 4 bases and J lost 3; bases outside the gene matches: 3. Germline assignment: CDR1 SNHLY and CDR2 FYNNEI. The DNA for the CDR3 is TGTGCCAGCAGTGGACAGGGTCACTACGAGCAGTACTTC. Amino acids: CASSGQGHYEQYF.

This clonotype has only a few counts. J is TRBJ1-4 and V is TRBV4-2; D perhaps matches TRBD1 (5 bases). This CDR3 spans 15 amino acids. Germline V lookup: CDR1 LGHNA, CDR2 YNFKEQ. The germline V and J ends were trimmed by 1 base and 3 bases, with 9 bases remaining between them. CDR3 DNA: TGTGCCAGCAGCCAAGGCAGGGCCCCTAATGAAAAACTGTTTTTT. Translation gives CASSQGRAPNEKLFF.

The chain is built from TRBV28 and TRBJ1-3; possibly TRBD1 for D (5 bases). The CDR3 extends over 16 amino acids. V lost 5 bases and J 3 bases, leaving 17 bases between the germline ends. Germline loops: CDR1 MDHEN, CDR2 SYDVKM. CDR3 protein: CASSRQKLAGGNTIYF. The CDR3 nucleotides are TGTGCCAGCAGTCGACAGAAACTAGCTGGTGGAAACACCATATATTTT.

As concerns this clonotype: Germline and junction disagree at one end, which may indicate a read error. The rearrangement uses TRBV14 and TRBJ2-3; TRBD2 matches at 7 bases. The CDR3 totals 18 residues. The germline CDR1 and CDR2 sequences are SGHDN and FVKESK. The CDR3: CANSQVPFGGTSTDTQYF. CDR3 sequence (DNA): TGTGCCAACAGCCAAGTGCCGTTCGGGGGGACTAGCACAGATACGCAGTATTTT.

The rearrangement joins TRBV25-1 to TRBJ1-2; TRBD1 agrees at 8 bases. This CDR3 has 15 amino acids. V lost 2 bases and J lost 2; bases outside the gene matches: 4. Looked up from germline, CDR1 is MGHDK and CDR2 is SYGVNS. CDR3 sequence: CASSELSGGNYGYTF. CDR3 DNA: TGTGCCAGCAGTGAACTGTCAGGGGGCAACTATGGCTACACCTTC.

V gene TRBV2 combines with J gene TRBJ2-4; D uncertain. Trimming pared 3 bases from V and 14 bases from J, leaving 8 bases between. CDR1 is SNHLY and CDR2 is FYNNEI in the germline V gene. There are 10 residues in the CDR3. CDR3 in amino acids: CASSDFREYF. The CDR3 nucleotides are TGTGCCAGCAGTGACTTCCGGGAGTACTTC. Filled out from reference TRBV2 and TRBJ2-4, the complete variable domain reads EPEVTQTPSHQVTQMGQEVILRCVPISNHLYFYWYRQILGQKVEFLVSFYNNEISEKSEIFDDQFSVERPDGSNFTLKIRSTKLEDSAMYFCASSDFREYFGAGTRLSVL.

This sequence joins TRBV2 and TRBJ1-4; tentatively, D is TRBD1 (6 bases). The germline gives CDR1 SNHLY, CDR2 FYNNEI. This CDR3 is built from 13 residues. Trimming shortened V by 5 bases and J by 8 bases, and 12 bases separated the two germline ends. The CDR3 is CASSTGYSEKLFF. For the CDR3, the DNA is TGTGCCAGCAGTACAGGGTATTCGGAAAAACTGTTTTTT.

The genes are TRBV25-1 and TRBJ1-6, with D perhaps matching TRBD1 (6 bases). V shed 6 bases and J shed 1 base, with 10 bases lying between them. The germline CDR1 and CDR2 sequences are MGHDK and SYGVNS. The CDR3 spans 15 residues. The CDR3 DNA is TGTGCCAGCAGGGGGACAAGGTCCTATAATTCACCCCTCCACTTT. Amino acid sequence: CASRGTRSYNSPLHF.

The chain couples TRBV12-3 or TRBV12-4 to TRBJ2-3; 11 bases agree with TRBD1. This CDR3 is built from 17 residues. With V trimmed by 4 bases and J by 2 bases, 8 bases remained unmatched. CDR3 in amino acids: CASSSDRGLISTDTQYF. The DNA of the CDR3 is TGTGCCAGCAGTTCGGACAGGGGGCTTATCTCCACAGATACGCAGTATTTT.

This clonotype was seen more than once but under ten times. The chain carries TRBV27 and TRBJ1-6; weak D call: TRBD1 (5 bases). With 6 bases removed from V and 4 bases from J, the gap between germline ends came to 16 bases. The CDR3 has 16 residues. Germline lookup yields CDR1 MNHEY and CDR2 SMNVEV (reference sequence). The CDR3 is CASSKDTRGYNSPLHF. CDR3 DNA sequence: TGTGCCAGCAGCAAGGACACTAGAGGGTATAATTCACCCCTCCACTTT.

DNA of the CDR3: TGCGCCAGCAGCTTGGCGGCAGGGTGGACTAATGAAAAACTGTTTTTT. It encodes CASSLAAGWTNEKLFF. The chain couples TRBV5-1 to TRBJ1-4, with D tentatively TRBD1 (5 bases). V gave up 0 bases and J gave up 2 bases, with 11 bases separating them. The CDR3 consists of 16 residues. The V gene's germline CDR1 is SGHRS and CDR2 YFSETQ.

This clonotype was seen a handful of times. This chain joins TRBV6-1 and TRBJ2-7, with 9 positions matching TRBD1. V gave up 3 bases and J gave up 1 base; unmatched junction bases: 7. From germline, CDR1 is MNHNS and CDR2 SASEGT. This CDR3 has 16 residues. The CDR3 loop is CASSELGQGNSYEQYF. CDR3 nucleotides: TGTGCCAGCAGTGAGTTAGGACAGGGGAATTCCTACGAGCAGTACTTC.

The chain couples TRBV12-3 or TRBV12-4 to TRBJ2-1, with a possible D match to TRBD2 (6 bases). Trimming pared 5 bases from V and 5 bases from J, leaving 19 bases between. This CDR3 region has 16 residues. DNA of the CDR3: TGTGCCAGCAGTCCCCCTTCTGGCGGGGTAAACAATGAGCAGTTCTTC. Its translation is CASSPPSGGVNNEQFF.

The chain joins TRBV30 to TRBJ2-4; D could derive from TRBD1 or TRBD2 (5 bases each). This CDR3 contains 13 residues. Germline CDR1 GTSNPN, CDR2 SVGIG (reference sequence). The ends were cut back, 1 base at V and 13 bases at J, with 17 bases in the middle. Here the CDR3 reads CAWSGDLLGEQYF. DNA for the CDR3: TGTGCCTGGAGTGGGGACCTCTTAGGTGAGCAGTACTTC. Looking up the rest from reference TRBV30 and TRBJ2-4 gives the full variable domain: SQTIHQWPATLVQPVGSPLSLECTVEGTSNPNLYWYRQAAGRGLQLLFYSVGIGQISSEVPQNLSASRPQDRQFILSSKKLLLSDSGFYLCAWSGDLLGEQYFGAGTRLSVL.

The chain is built from TRBV6-2 or TRBV6-3 and TRBJ1-2; maybe TRBD1 (6 bases). The CDR3 extends over 13 amino acids. From germline, CDR1 is MNHEY and CDR2 SVGEGT. V was trimmed by 8 bases and J by 0 bases, leaving 10 bases between them. CDR3 loop: CASSDSANYGYTF. The CDR3 DNA reads as TGTGCCAGCTCGGACAGCGCTAACTATGGCTACACCTTC.

This chain uses TRBV13 with TRBJ2-1; D is ambiguous. The CDR3 runs 17 residues. V was clipped by 5 bases and J by 3 bases, with 20 bases between them. CDR1 is PRHDT, CDR2 FYEKMQ, per germline (reference sequence). The CDR3 loop reads CASSRDAQGRFYNEQFF. As DNA, the CDR3 is TGTGCCAGCAGCCGTGACGCACAAGGAAGGTTCTACAATGAGCAGTTCTTC.

With regard to this clonotype: An end of the junction differs from the germline gene, which may be a read error. The chain joins TRBV7-2 to TRBJ2-4, with D unresolved. The CDR3 consists of 16 residues. The germline V gene encodes CDR1 SGHTA and CDR2 FQGNSA. CDR3 amino acids: CAGSLDRGVAKTIQYF. Here the CDR3 DNA reads TGTGCCGGCAGCTTAGACCGCGGTGTAGCCAAAACCATTCAGTACTTC.

V usage is TRBV11-2 and J usage is TRBJ2-1; perhaps TRBD2 as D (6 bases). The CDR3 loop spans 12 amino acids. Trimming took off 2 bases at V and 9 bases at J, with 8 bases between the two ends. Germline V gene lookup returns CDR1 SGHAT and CDR2 FQNNGV. The CDR3 region is CASSLQEGEQFF. Here the CDR3 DNA reads TGTGCCAGCAGCTTACAGGAGGGTGAGCAGTTCTTC.